The source of this T cell receptor (beta chain) is a study of T cell changes during pregnancy in multiple sclerosis. From germline, CDR1 is SGHKS and CDR2 YYEKEE (reference sequence). The ends were cut back, 3 bases at V and 4 bases at J, with 13 bases in the middle. This CDR3 is 14 amino acids long. Using immunoSEQ multiplex PCR, the repertoire was profiled, and TCRdb retains in-frame clones only, with some absent. Here the sample spans tens of thousands of clones, under 90% being singletons. This clonotype originated in a female donor with multiple sclerosis, enrolled in a pregnancy study. The chain carries TRBV5-5 and TRBJ1-1; D possibly corresponds to TRBD1 (6 bases). Sequencing used CD8+ T cells from peripheral blood mononuclear cells, obtained after pregnancy. CDR3 protein: CASSWEGGSTEAFF. In nucleotides, the CDR3 is TGTGCCAGCAGCTGGGAGGGGGGGTCCACTGAAGCTTTCTTT.